These 13 T cell receptor beta chains were all obtained from the same sample, sequenced in a study of cytomegalovirus exposure and HLA in healthy donors. Use of 60 Vbeta and 13 Jbeta primers characterized the PCR. Profiling relied on immunoSEQ multiplex PCR, and the TCRdb table lists in-frame clones only, not all of them. This repertoire shows 100,000 to 140,000 clones, approximately 79% found once; its top ten account for approximately 14%. The sequenced sample consisted of PBMCs. The receptor source for this set is a woman aged 40 to 49 in good health and CMV-seropositive.

The table lists this clone with a few counts. The genes are TRBV5-4 and TRBJ1-3; 7 bases match TRBD1. This CDR3 is 13 amino acids long. The V gene's germline CDR1 is SGHNT and CDR2 YYREEE (reference sequence). V trimming: 4 bases; J trimming: 9 bases; junction bases outside the gene matches: 7. CDR3 DNA sequence: TGTGCCAGCAGCGCCGGGACAGCCCCCACCATATATTTT. Amino acid sequence: CASSAGTAPTIYF.

The V gene is TRBV7-2, the J gene TRBJ2-7; 7 bases agree with TRBD2. Trimming at V came to 3 bases and at J to 3 bases, leaving 5 bases not matched to a gene. This CDR3 contains 14 residues. CDR1 is SGHTA and CDR2 is FQGNSA in the germline V gene. DNA for the CDR3: TGTGCCAGCAGCTTGCTCGGACTAGTCTACGAGCAGTACTTC. Residues: CASSLLGLVYEQYF.

This clone came up a few times. V is TRBV27 and J is TRBJ1-1, with TRBD1 as a possible D gene (6 bases). V was shortened by 3 bases and J by 6 bases, with 20 bases between the two germline ends. The CDR3 covers 16 residues. Germline V gene sequence: CDR1 MNHEY, CDR2 SMNVEV (reference sequence). CDR3: CASSLIPVGGRSEAFF. DNA for the CDR3: TGTGCCAGCAGTTTGATCCCGGTCGGGGGGCGATCTGAAGCTTTCTTT.

The genes are TRBV7-2 and TRBJ2-7, with TRBD2 identical over 11 bases. Germline V gene sequence: CDR1 SGHTA, CDR2 FQGNSA. The CDR3 extends over 16 amino acids. V was clipped by 3 bases and J by 2 bases; unmatched bases: 6. CDR3 in amino acids: CASSFFLAGGTYEQYF. CDR3 nucleotides: TGTGCCAGCAGCTTTTTTCTAGCGGGGGGTACCTACGAGCAGTACTTC.

The chain recombines TRBV18 with TRBJ2-2; D gene unclear. Germline lookup yields CDR1 KGHSH and CDR2 LQKENI. Between the trimmed V and J ends, which lost 4 bases and 10 bases, there was a span of 13 bases. This CDR3 has 13 residues. The CDR3 protein is CASSLPSSVELFF. For the CDR3, the DNA is TGTGCCAGCTCACTCCCTAGTTCTGTGGAGCTGTTTTTT.

The chain couples TRBV4-1 to TRBJ2-7; 7 nucleotides align to TRBD2. This CDR3 region has 15 residues. The germline V gene has CDR1 MGHRA and CDR2 YSYEKL. Trimming took 1 base from V and 3 from J; bases not matched to a gene: 6. The CDR3 protein is CASSQGRGDFYEQYF. For the CDR3, the DNA is TGCGCCAGCAGCCAAGGACGGGGGGACTTCTACGAGCAGTACTTC.

The chain recombines TRBV11-2 with TRBJ2-2; possible D gene TRBD2, 5 bases. V was clipped by 6 bases and J by 2 bases, with 13 bases between them. Looked up from germline, CDR1 is SGHAT and CDR2 is FQNNGV. The CDR3 has 15 amino acids. CDR3 loop: CASRIIGVNTGELFF. The DNA for the CDR3 is TGTGCCAGCAGAATAATCGGGGTCAACACCGGGGAGCTGTTTTTT. Complete variable domain (other parts from reference TRBV11-2 and TRBJ2-2): EAGVAQSPRYKIIEKRQSVAFWCNPISGHATLYWYQQILGQGPKLLIQFQNNGVVDDSQLPKDRFSAERLKGVDSTLKIQPAKLEDSAVYLCASRIIGVNTGELFFGEGSRLTVL.

The table lists this clone with a few counts. The V gene is TRBV30, the J gene TRBJ2-1; 10 bases map to TRBD2. Germline-derived CDR1 and CDR2 are GTSNPN and SVGIG (reference sequence). With V trimmed by 3 bases and J by 1 base, 3 bases remained unmatched. This CDR3 has 15 residues. The CDR3 nucleotides are TGTGCCTGGAGGCAACTAGCGGGGTCCTACAATGAGCAGTTCTTC. It codes for CAWRQLAGSYNEQFF.

In this sample, this clone turned up once. The CDR3 DNA sequence: TGTGCCAGCAGCCTCAGGAACACTGAAGCTTTCTTT. It is translated as CASSLRNTEAFF. This rearrangement joins TRBV13 to TRBJ1-1; D gene uncertain. Trimming stripped 5 bases from V and 1 base from J, with 5 bases between. Germline V lookup: CDR1 PRHDT, CDR2 FYEKMQ (reference sequence). The CDR3 length is 12 residues. The variable domain in full, completed from reference TRBV13 and TRBJ1-1, reads AAGVIQSPRHLIKEKRETATLKCYPIPRHDTVYWYQQGPGQDPQFLISFYEKMQSDKGSIPDRFSAQQFSDYHSELNMSSLELGDSALYFCASSLRNTEAFFGQGTRLTVV.

The rearrangement uses TRBV19 and TRBJ1-1, with a possible D match to TRBD1 (6 bases). V lost 3 bases, J lost 1 base, and 12 bases lay in between. This CDR3 has 15 residues. Germline-derived CDR1 and CDR2 are LNHDA and SQIVND (reference sequence). CDR3 in DNA: TGTGCCAGTAGTATTCTAGGGACACAGAACACTGAAGCTTTCTTT. Encoded protein: CASSILGTQNTEAFF.

This chain uses TRBV7-3 with TRBJ2-3; 9 bases agree with TRBD1. Germline CDR1 reads SGHTA; CDR2 reads FQGTGA. Unmatched junction bases numbered 8, after V lost 4 bases and J lost 6 bases. The CDR3 is 15 residues long. This CDR3 reads CASSSPDRGGDTQYF. CDR3 coding DNA: TGTGCCAGCAGCTCACCGGACAGGGGCGGGGATACGCAGTATTTT.

This clone appeared a few times. Additional DNA sequences in this sample encode the identical CDR3. The chain couples TRBV5-1 to TRBJ1-2; 7 bases map to TRBD1. This CDR3 has 13 residues. Trimming took 0 bases from V and 8 from J; bases not matched to a gene: 4. CDR1 and CDR2 from the germline V gene are SGHRS and YFSETQ. CDR3: CASSLETGRGYTF. As DNA, the CDR3 is TGCGCCAGCAGCTTGGAGACAGGGCGAGGCTACACCTTC. Supplemented by reference TRBV5-1 and TRBJ1-2, the full variable domain reads KAGVTQTPRYLIKTRGQQVTLSCSPISGHRSVSWYQQTPGQGLQFLFEYFSETQRNKGNFPGRFSGRQFSNSRSEMNVSTLELGDSALYLCASSLETGRGYTFGSGTRLTVV.

Comments on this clone: Other DNA sequences of this sample code for an identical CDR3. The genes are TRBV30 and TRBJ1-6; D gene unclear. V was clipped by 1 base and J by 5 bases, with 6 bases between them. Germline values: CDR1 GTSNPN, CDR2 SVGIG (reference sequence). CDR3 length equals 13 residues. Here the CDR3 reads CAWSAEDNSPLHF. The CDR3 coding sequence is TGTGCCTGGAGTGCGGAGGATAATTCACCCCTCCACTTT. The full variable domain, rest sourced from reference TRBV30 and TRBJ1-6, is SQTIHQWPATLVQPVGSPLSLECTVEGTSNPNLYWYRQAAGRGLQLLFYSVGIGQISSEVPQNLSASRPQDRQFILSSKKLLLSDSGFYLCAWSAEDNSPLHFGNGTRLTVT.